This paragraph covers one T cell receptor beta chain sequence. No antigen is known for it. CDR1 and CDR2 from the germline V gene are KGHSH and LQKENI. Trimming stripped 8 bases from V and 0 bases from J, with 18 bases between. The CDR3 is 16 amino acids. This sample is drawn from a study of cytotoxic CD8 clonotypes in ibrutinib-treated CLL. For the study at large: 25 or so partial and 2 complete responses; at median approximately 68 months, approximately 15 remitted, roughly 12 progressed.

Depth targeted 1 in 200,000 to 1 in 1 million T cells, averaging 10x coverage per clonotype. Sequencing used immunoSEQ multiplex PCR; TCRdb keeps in-frame clones, though not all of them. Of about 330,000 clones in the sample, over 55% were seen once. Overall study findings and caveats: Public clonotypes proved infrequent, and on treatment they shrank or remained steady. Baseline values of clonality outstripped age-matched healthy donors and followed circulating CD8+ T-cell counts.

The input for sequencing was PBMCs, taken after 36 months of ibrutinib treatment. The receptor was derived from a human donor with chronic lymphocytic leukemia. The chain joins TRBV18 to TRBJ2-3; either TRBD1 or TRBD2 may supply D (6 bases each). The CDR3 sequence: CASPARDTGSTDTQYF. CDR3 DNA sequence: TGTGCCAGCCCCGCGCGGGATACAGGGAGCACAGATACGCAGTATTTT.